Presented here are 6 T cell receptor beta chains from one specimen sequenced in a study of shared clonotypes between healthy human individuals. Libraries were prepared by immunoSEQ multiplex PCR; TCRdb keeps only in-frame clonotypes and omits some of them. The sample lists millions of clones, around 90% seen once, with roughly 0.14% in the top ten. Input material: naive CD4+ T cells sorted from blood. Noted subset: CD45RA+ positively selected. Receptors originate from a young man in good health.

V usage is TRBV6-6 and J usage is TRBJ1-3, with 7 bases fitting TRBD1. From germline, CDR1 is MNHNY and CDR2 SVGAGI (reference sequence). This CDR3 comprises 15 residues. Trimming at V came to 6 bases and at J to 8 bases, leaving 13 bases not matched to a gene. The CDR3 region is CASSRTGRDTDTIYF. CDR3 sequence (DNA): TGTGCCAGCAGCAGGACAGGCCGGGATACAGACACCATATATTTT.

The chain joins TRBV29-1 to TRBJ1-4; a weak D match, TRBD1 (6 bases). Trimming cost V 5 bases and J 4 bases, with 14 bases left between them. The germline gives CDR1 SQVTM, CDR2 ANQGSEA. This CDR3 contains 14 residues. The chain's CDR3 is CSVFLGGSNEKLFF. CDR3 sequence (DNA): TGCAGCGTTTTCCTTGGGGGCAGTAATGAAAAACTGTTTTTT.

The CDR3 is CASSYGPATDTQYF. Written as DNA, the CDR3 is TGTGCCAGCAGTTACGGACCTGCCACAGATACGCAGTATTTT. The chain couples TRBV6-5 to TRBJ2-3; D is ambiguous. The CDR3 runs to 14 residues. CDR1 and CDR2 from the germline V gene are MNHEY and SVGAGI. Trimming took 2 bases from V and 2 from J, leaving 8 bases between them.

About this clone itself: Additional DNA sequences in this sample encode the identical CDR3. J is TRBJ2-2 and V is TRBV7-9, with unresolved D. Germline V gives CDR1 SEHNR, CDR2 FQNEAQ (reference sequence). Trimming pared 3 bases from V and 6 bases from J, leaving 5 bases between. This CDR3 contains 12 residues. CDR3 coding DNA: TGTGCCAGCAGCTTGGGCTCCGGGGAGCTGTTTTTT. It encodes CASSLGSGELFF.

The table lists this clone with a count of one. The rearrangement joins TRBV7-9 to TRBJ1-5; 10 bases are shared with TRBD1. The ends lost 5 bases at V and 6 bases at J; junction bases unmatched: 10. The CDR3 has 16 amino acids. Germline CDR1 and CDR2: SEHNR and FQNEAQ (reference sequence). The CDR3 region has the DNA TGTGCCAGCAGCCCGGGGCGACAGGGGGCGGCTCAGCCCCAGCATTTT. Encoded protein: CASSPGRQGAAQPQHF.

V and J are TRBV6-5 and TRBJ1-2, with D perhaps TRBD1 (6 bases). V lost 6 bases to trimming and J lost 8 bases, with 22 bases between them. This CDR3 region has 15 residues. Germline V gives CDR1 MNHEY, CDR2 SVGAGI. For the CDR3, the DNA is TGTGCCAGCAGACCGGCGGGACAAATGGGATCGGGCTACACCTTC. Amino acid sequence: CASRPAGQMGSGYTF.